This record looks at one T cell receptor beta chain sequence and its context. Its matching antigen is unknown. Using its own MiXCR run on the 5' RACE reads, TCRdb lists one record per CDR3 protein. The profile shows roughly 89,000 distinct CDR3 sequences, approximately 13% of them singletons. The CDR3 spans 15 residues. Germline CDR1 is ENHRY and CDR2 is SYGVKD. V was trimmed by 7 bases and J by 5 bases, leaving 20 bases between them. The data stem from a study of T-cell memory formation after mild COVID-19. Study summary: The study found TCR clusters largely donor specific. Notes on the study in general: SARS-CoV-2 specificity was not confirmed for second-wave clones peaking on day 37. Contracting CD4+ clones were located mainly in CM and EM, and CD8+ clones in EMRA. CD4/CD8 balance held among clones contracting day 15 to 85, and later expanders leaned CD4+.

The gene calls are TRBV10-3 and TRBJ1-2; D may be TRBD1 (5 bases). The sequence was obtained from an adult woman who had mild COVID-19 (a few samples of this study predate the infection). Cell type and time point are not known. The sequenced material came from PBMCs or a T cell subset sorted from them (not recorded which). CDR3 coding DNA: TGTGCCATCATGGTGCCGGCAGGGTATCAGTATGGCTACACCTTC. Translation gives CAIMVPAGYQYGYTF.